Listed below are T cell receptor beta chains from one sample, sequenced in a study of CD8+ T cells in alopecia areata. Using immunoSEQ multiplex PCR, the repertoire was profiled, and TCRdb retains in-frame clones only, with some absent. This table has approximately 300,000 clones, about 62% appearing once. Sequenced material: CD4+ T cells sorted from blood, taken at week 24, from a patient treated with tofacitinib. The source of these receptors is a human donor with alopecia areata. CDR3s include the opening cysteine and the closing phenylalanine or tryptophan. The D gene is left open where the match is weak. A clone size is listed for some rows: how often the clone was seen (once, few, many), or a class if it is expanded.

abundance	v_gene	d_gene	j_gene	CDR3nt	CDR3aa
few	TRBV4-3	.	TRBJ2-5	TGCGCCAGCAGCCGAATACTTGGGGACGGAGAGACCCAGTACTTC	CASSRILGDGETQYF
few	TRBV2	.	TRBJ2-3	TGTGCCAGCATCTCAAGATCTAGCACAGATACGCAGTATTTT	CASISRSSTDTQYF
few	TRBV5-1	.	TRBJ2-5	TGCGCCAGCAGCAATCCGGGACGTCGCCAAGAGACCCAGTACTTC	CASSNPGRRQETQYF
.	TRBV7-2	TRBD2	TRBJ2-1	TGTGCCAGCAGCTTAGTAGCGGGGGCCTACAATGAGCAGTTCTTC	CASSLVAGAYNEQFF
.	TRBV29-1	.	TRBJ2-5	TGCAGCGTTGGGGCCCGGGAGACCCAGTACTTC	CSVGARETQYF
few	TRBV18	.	TRBJ1-2	TGTGCCAGCTCGCCGCTTCGACCGAGTGACTATGGCTACACCTTC	CASSPLRPSDYGYTF
once	TRBV7-2	TRBD1	TRBJ1-5	TGTGCCAGCAGCGGACAGGGGAGAGACAATCAGCCCCAGCATTTT	CASSGQGRDNQPQHF
.	TRBV4-1	.	TRBJ2-1	TGCGCCAGCAGCCAAGATTCCGGCGGGGGCGCAACCTACAATGAGCAGTTCTTC	CASSQDSGGGATYNEQFF
.	TRBV2	.	TRBJ2-7	TGTGCCAGCAGGCCGGGACTTCTCTCCTACGAGCAGTACTTC	CASRPGLLSYEQYF
few	TRBV29-1	.	TRBJ2-1	TGCAGCGGAGGGGGCTCCTACAATGAGCAGTTCTTC	CSGGGSYNEQFF
.	TRBV30	.	TRBJ1-5	TGTGCCTGGATGGGGGCTCGGGGTCAGCCCCAGCATTTT	CAWMGARGQPQHF
.	TRBV2	.	TRBJ2-1	TGTGCCAGCAGCCCGTCGAATGAGCAGTTCTTC	CASSPSNEQFF
.	TRBV5-1	.	TRBJ2-3	TGCGCCAGCAGCTTGGTTACGCCGGGGGAGGATACGCAGTATTTT	CASSLVTPGEDTQYF
.	TRBV13	.	TRBJ2-7	TGTGCCAGCAGCCAAATGGTGGACAACCCGTACGAGCAGTACTTC	CASSQMVDNPYEQYF
.	TRBV9	.	TRBJ1-2	TGTGCCAGCAGCGTATCTCAGTCGGCCTATGGCTACACCTTC	CASSVSQSAYGYTF